This T cell receptor beta chain was recorded in a study of cytomegalovirus exposure and HLA in healthy donors. The PCR ran on 60 Vbeta and 13 Jbeta primers. Using immunoSEQ multiplex PCR, the repertoire was profiled, and TCRdb retains in-frame clones only, with some absent. The data contain around 160,000 clones, roughly 80% of them singletons. The CDR3 is made up of 10 amino acids. Input material: PBMCs. This clonotype was sampled from a woman in her thirties or forties in good health and CMV-seropositive. The V gene is TRBV21-1, the J gene TRBJ2-7; TRBD2, the table's D call, was not compared with the DNA. TRBV21-1 is a recognized pseudogene. The CDR3 DNA reads TGTGCCAGCTGGAGCTACGAGCAGTACTTC. As protein: CASWSYEQYF.